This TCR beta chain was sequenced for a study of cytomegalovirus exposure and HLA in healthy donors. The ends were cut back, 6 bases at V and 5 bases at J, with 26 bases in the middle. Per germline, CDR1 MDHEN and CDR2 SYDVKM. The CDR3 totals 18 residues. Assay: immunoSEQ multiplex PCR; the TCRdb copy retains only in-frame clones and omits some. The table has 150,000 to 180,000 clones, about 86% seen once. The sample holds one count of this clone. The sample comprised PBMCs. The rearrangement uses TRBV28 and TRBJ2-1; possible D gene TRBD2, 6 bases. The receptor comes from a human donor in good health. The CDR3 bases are TGTGCCAGCAGCGGCAGTGTAGCCTTGGGAGGTTACAACAATGAGCAGTTCTTC. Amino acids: CASSGSVALGGYNNEQFF.